Listed below are T cell receptor beta chains from one sample, sequenced in a study of OX40 agonist ivuxolimab in advanced cancers. TCRdb keeps only in-frame clones here, not all; method: immunoSEQ multiplex PCR. This table holds 45,000 to 60,000 clones, roughly three quarters found once. Material: CD4+ or CD8+ T cells sorted from blood, obtained in a trial of the OX40 agonist ivuxolimab. The receptors derive from an adult with an advanced solid tumor such as melanoma, head and neck, liver or kidney cancer. Both conserved end residues are part of each CDR3. Each record gives: clone size, J gene, D gene, V gene, CDR3 protein, CDR3 DNA. D genes are given only for firm matches. Not every row has a clone size; where given, it reads once, few, many or a size class.

clone_size: -; j_call: TRBJ2-1; d_call: -; v_call: TRBV9; cdr3_aa: CASSVGAGNEQFF; cdr3_nt: TGTGCCAGCAGCGTAGGGGCTGGCAATGAGCAGTTCTTC
clone_size: -; j_call: TRBJ2-7; d_call: -; v_call: TRBV21-1; cdr3_aa: CADSGSCSATGGHEQYF; cdr3_nt: TGTGCCGATAGCGGGTCTTGTTCAGCGACAGGGGGTCACGAGCAGTACTTC
clone_size: -; j_call: TRBJ2-3; d_call: -; v_call: TRBV9; cdr3_aa: CASSPLVSGTDTQYF; cdr3_nt: TGTGCCAGCAGCCCACTAGTAAGTGGCACAGATACGCAGTATTTT
clone_size: -; j_call: TRBJ1-2; d_call: TRBD1; v_call: TRBV28; cdr3_aa: CASKQGVHGYTF; cdr3_nt: TGTGCCAGTAAACAGGGGGTACATGGCTACACCTTC
clone_size: once; j_call: TRBJ2-3; d_call: TRBD2; v_call: TRBV6-6; cdr3_aa: CASSYSSLAGWDTQYF; cdr3_nt: TGTGCCAGCAGTTACTCGTCTCTAGCGGGGTGGGATACGCAGTATTTT
clone_size: -; j_call: TRBJ1-6; d_call: -; v_call: TRBV7-8; cdr3_aa: CASSLVRQYNSPLHF; cdr3_nt: TGTGCCAGCAGCTTAGTCCGACAGTATAATTCACCCCTCCACTTT
clone_size: -; j_call: TRBJ2-1; d_call: TRBD2; v_call: TRBV7-4; cdr3_aa: CASSPAYQREGLDEQFF; cdr3_nt: TGTGCCAGCAGCCCAGCGTACCAGCGGGAGGGCCTGGATGAGCAGTTCTTC
clone_size: -; j_call: TRBJ1-3; d_call: -; v_call: TRBV6-5; cdr3_aa: CASVEGGSSGNTIYF; cdr3_nt: TGTGCCAGCGTTGAAGGGGGATCCTCTGGAAACACCATATATTTT
clone_size: once; j_call: TRBJ2-7; d_call: TRBD1; v_call: TRBV14; cdr3_aa: CASSQGTGLSYEQYF; cdr3_nt: TGTGCCAGCAGCCAGGGGACAGGCCTGTCCTACGAGCAGTACTTC
clone_size: -; j_call: TRBJ2-7; d_call: TRBD2; v_call: TRBV7-8; cdr3_aa: CASSLGAPSGFSYEQYF; cdr3_nt: TGTGCCAGCAGCTTAGGAGCCCCTAGCGGGTTCTCCTACGAGCAGTACTTC
clone_size: few; j_call: TRBJ1-2; d_call: TRBD1; v_call: TRBV11-2; cdr3_aa: CASSSLGGRARGYGYTF; cdr3_nt: TGTGCCAGCAGCTCCTTAGGGGGCCGCGCCCGGGGCTATGGCTACACCTTC
clone_size: -; j_call: TRBJ1-3; d_call: -; v_call: TRBV6-1; cdr3_aa: CASRDRSSGNTIYF; cdr3_nt: TGTGCCAGCAGGGACAGATCATCTGGAAACACCATATATTTT
clone_size: once; j_call: TRBJ2-7; d_call: TRBD1; v_call: TRBV5-1; cdr3_aa: CASSLGTARTYEQYF; cdr3_nt: TGCGCCAGCAGCCTAGGGACAGCCAGGACCTACGAGCAGTACTTC
clone_size: -; j_call: TRBJ1-1; d_call: -; v_call: TRBV7-3; cdr3_aa: CASSFQGTTEAFF; cdr3_nt: TGTGCCAGCAGCTTCCAGGGGACAACTGAAGCTTTCTTT
clone_size: -; j_call: TRBJ2-1; d_call: -; v_call: TRBV20-1; cdr3_aa: CSASYLAVQFF; cdr3_nt: TGCAGTGCTAGTTACTTAGCGGTACAGTTCTTC
clone_size: -; j_call: TRBJ1-2; d_call: -; v_call: TRBV18; cdr3_aa: CASSPPTANYGYTF; cdr3_nt: TGTGCCAGCTCACCACCGACCGCTAACTATGGCTACACCTTC
clone_size: -; j_call: TRBJ1-5; d_call: -; v_call: TRBV7-9; cdr3_aa: CASSDDKSNQPQHF; cdr3_nt: TGTGCCAGCAGCGATGACAAAAGCAATCAGCCCCAGCATTTT
clone_size: -; j_call: TRBJ2-1; d_call: -; v_call: TRBV5-1; cdr3_aa: CASSLQGSTYNEQFF; cdr3_nt: TGCGCCAGCAGCCTGCAGGGGTCTACCTACAATGAGCAGTTCTTC
clone_size: -; j_call: TRBJ1-1; d_call: -; v_call: TRBV27; cdr3_aa: CASQGGGSATEAFF; cdr3_nt: TGTGCCAGCCAAGGAGGAGGTTCGGCCACTGAAGCTTTCTTT
clone_size: -; j_call: TRBJ2-2; d_call: TRBD1; v_call: TRBV28; cdr3_aa: CASSPWDRRNTGELFF; cdr3_nt: TGTGCCAGCAGTCCATGGGACAGGAGAAACACCGGGGAGCTGTTTTTT
clone_size: -; j_call: TRBJ2-1; d_call: TRBD2; v_call: TRBV28; cdr3_aa: CASSIRLAGGIYNEQFF; cdr3_nt: TGTGCCAGCAGTATCCGACTAGCGGGAGGGATCTACAATGAGCAGTTCTTC
clone_size: few; j_call: TRBJ2-3; d_call: -; v_call: TRBV5-4; cdr3_aa: CASSSSVGSDTQYF; cdr3_nt: TGTGCCAGCAGCTCTTCCGTTGGATCAGATACGCAGTATTTT